This TCR beta chain is drawn from a study of shared clonotypes between healthy human individuals. The overall study: Used for every donor were three CD4 naive, three CD4 memory, two CD8 naive and one CD8 memory plate. Study outcomes and limitations: Estimated richness was generally greater in naive than memory subsets.

Using immunoSEQ multiplex PCR, the repertoire was profiled, and TCRdb retains in-frame clones only, with some absent. Of some 580,000 clones in the sample, 95% to 98% were seen once. Only one count was recorded for this clone. Antigen specificity is unknown. Positively selected for CCR7, the CD45RO-negative cells used as naive CD8 cells excluded terminally differentiated effector memory CD45RA+ cells. Trimming cost V 1 base and J 1 base, with 10 bases left between them. Looked up from germline, CDR1 is LNHNV and CDR2 is YYDKDF (reference sequence). This CDR3 has 15 residues. This TCR was recovered from a man under 40 in good health. The sequenced material came from naive CD8+ T cells sorted from blood. V usage is TRBV15 and J usage is TRBJ1-1, with D possibly being TRBD1 (5 bases). The CDR3, as DNA: TGTGCCACCAGCAGAGGACAGACTACGAACACTGAAGCTTTCTTT. Protein sequence: CATSRGQTTNTEAFF.